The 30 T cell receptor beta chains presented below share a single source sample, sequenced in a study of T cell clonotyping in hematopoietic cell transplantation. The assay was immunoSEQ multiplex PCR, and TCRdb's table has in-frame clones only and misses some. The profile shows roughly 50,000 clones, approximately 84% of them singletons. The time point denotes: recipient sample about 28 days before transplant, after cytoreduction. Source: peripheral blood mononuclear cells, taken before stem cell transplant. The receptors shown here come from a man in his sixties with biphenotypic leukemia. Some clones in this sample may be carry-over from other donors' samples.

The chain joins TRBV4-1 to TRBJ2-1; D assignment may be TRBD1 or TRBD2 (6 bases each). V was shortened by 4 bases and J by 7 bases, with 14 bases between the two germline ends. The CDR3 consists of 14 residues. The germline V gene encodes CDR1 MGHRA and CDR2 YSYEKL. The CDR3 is CASSLFGGGNEQFF. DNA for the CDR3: TGCGCCAGCAGCCTCTTCGGAGGGGGGAATGAGCAGTTCTTC.

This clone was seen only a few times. The CDR3 region is CASSTDASGGEQYF. CDR3 bases: TGTGCCAGCAGTACAGACGCTTCTGGGGGGGAGCAGTACTTC. The chain has TRBV6-5 and TRBJ2-7, with a tentative D call TRBD2 (6 bases). The germline V gene has CDR1 MNHEY and CDR2 SVGAGI. The CDR3 spans 14 residues. The germline V and J ends were trimmed by 5 bases and 7 bases, with 18 bases remaining between them.

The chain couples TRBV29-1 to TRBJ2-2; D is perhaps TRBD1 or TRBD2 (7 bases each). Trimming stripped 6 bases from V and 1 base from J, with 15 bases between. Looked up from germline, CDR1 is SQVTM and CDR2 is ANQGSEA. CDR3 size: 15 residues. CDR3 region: CSVLPGGGNTGELFF. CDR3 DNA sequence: TGCAGCGTCCTCCCAGGGGGGGGGAACACCGGGGAGCTGTTTTTT.

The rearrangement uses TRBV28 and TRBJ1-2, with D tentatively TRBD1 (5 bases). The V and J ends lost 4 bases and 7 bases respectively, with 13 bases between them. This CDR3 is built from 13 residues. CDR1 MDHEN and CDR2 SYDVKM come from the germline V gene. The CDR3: CASSSSRGSGYTF. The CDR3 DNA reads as TGTGCCAGCAGTTCCTCAAGGGGATCTGGCTACACCTTC.

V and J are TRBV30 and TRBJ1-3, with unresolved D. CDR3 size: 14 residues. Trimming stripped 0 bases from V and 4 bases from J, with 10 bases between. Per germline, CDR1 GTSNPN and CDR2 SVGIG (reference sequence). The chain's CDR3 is CAWSVSGRGNTIYF. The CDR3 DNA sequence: TGTGCCTGGAGTGTATCCGGGAGAGGAAACACCATATATTTT. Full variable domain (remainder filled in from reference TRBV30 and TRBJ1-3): SQTIHQWPATLVQPVGSPLSLECTVEGTSNPNLYWYRQAAGRGLQLLFYSVGIGQISSEVPQNLSASRPQDRQFILSSKKLLLSDSGFYLCAWSVSGRGNTIYFGEGSWLTVV.

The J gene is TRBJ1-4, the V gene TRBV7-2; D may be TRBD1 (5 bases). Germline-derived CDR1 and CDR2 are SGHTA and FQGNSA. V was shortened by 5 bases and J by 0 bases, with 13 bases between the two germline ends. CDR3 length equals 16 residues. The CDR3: CASSRDQGPTNEKLFF. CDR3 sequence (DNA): TGTGCCAGCAGCCGTGATCAGGGCCCAACTAATGAAAAACTGTTTTTT.

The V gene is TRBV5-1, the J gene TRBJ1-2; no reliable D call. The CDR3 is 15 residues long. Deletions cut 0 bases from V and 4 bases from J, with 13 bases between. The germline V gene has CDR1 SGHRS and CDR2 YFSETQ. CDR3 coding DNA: TGCGCCAGCAGCTTGGTCCGGGTAGGAGGCTATGGCTACACCTTC. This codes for CASSLVRVGGYGYTF.

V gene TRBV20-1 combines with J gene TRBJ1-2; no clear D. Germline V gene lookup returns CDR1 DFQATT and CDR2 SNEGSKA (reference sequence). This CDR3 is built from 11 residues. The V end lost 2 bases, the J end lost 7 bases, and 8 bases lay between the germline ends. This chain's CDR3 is CSARWNSGYTF. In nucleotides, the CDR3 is TGCAGTGCTAGATGGAATTCTGGCTACACCTTC.

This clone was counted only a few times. The DNA for the CDR3 is TGCAGTGTACGAACAGGAGCCACCTATGGCTACACCTTC. Its translation is CSVRTGATYGYTF. V gene TRBV29-1 combines with J gene TRBJ1-2; TRBD1 might be the D (5 bases). Germline lookup yields CDR1 SQVTM and CDR2 ANQGSEA. The CDR3 runs 13 residues.

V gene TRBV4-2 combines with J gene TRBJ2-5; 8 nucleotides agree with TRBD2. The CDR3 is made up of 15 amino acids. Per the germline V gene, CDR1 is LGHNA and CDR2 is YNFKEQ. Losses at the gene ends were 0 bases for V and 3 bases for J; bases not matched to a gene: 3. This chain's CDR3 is CASSQDGTREETQYF. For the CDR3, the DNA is TGTGCCAGCAGCCAAGATGGGACTAGGGAAGAGACCCAGTACTTC.

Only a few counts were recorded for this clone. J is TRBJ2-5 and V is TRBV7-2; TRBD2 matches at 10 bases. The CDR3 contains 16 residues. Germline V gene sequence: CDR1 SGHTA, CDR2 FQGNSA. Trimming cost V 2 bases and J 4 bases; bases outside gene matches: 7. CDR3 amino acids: CASSLRELAGRETQYF. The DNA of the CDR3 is TGTGCCAGCAGCTTACGGGAACTAGCGGGAAGAGAGACCCAGTACTTC.

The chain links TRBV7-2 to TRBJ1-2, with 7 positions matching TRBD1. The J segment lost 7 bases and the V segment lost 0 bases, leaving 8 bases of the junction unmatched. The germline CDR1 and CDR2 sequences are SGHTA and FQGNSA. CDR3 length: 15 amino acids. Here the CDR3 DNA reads TGTGCCAGCAGCTTAGCGGGCGGCAGGGGGTTTGGCTACACCTTC. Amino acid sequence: CASSLAGGRGFGYTF. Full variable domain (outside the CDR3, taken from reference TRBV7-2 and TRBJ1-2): GAGVSQSPSNKVTEKGKDVELRCDPISGHTALYWYRQSLGQGLEFLIYFQGNSAPDKSGLPSDRFSAERTGGSVSTLTIQRTQQEDSAVYLCASSLAGGRGFGYTFGSGTRLTVV.

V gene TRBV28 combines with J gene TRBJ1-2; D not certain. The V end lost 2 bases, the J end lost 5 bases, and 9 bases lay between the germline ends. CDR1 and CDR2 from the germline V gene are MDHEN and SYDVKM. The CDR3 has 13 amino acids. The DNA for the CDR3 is TGTGCCAGCAGTTTAGGCCAGAGGTATGGCTACACCTTC. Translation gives CASSLGQRYGYTF.

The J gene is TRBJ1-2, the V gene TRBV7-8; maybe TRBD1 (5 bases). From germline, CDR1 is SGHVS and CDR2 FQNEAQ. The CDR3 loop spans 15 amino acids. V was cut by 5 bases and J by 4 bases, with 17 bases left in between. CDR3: CASSPRTGSVYGYTF. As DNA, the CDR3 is TGTGCCAGCAGCCCACGTACAGGCTCTGTCTATGGCTACACCTTC.

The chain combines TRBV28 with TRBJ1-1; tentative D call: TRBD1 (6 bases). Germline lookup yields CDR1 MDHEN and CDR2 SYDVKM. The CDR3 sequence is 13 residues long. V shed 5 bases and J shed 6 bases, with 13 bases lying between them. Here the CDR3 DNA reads TGTGCCAGCAGTGATCCAGGGGAATCTGAAGCTTTCTTT. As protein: CASSDPGESEAFF. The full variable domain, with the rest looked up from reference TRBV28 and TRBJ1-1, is DVKVTQSSRYLVKRTGEKVFLECVQDMDHENMFWYRQDPGLGLRLIYFSYDVKMKEKGDIPEGYSVSREKKERFSLILESASTNQTSMYLCASSDPGESEAFFGQGTRLTVV.

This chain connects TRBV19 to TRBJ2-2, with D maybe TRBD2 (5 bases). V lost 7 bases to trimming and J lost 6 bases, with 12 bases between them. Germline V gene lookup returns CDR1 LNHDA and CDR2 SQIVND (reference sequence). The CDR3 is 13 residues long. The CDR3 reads CASKFGGAGELFF. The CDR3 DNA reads TGTGCCAGTAAATTCGGAGGTGCCGGGGAGCTGTTTTTT. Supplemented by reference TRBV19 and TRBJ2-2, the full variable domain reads DGGITQSPKYLFRKEGQNVTLSCEQNLNHDAMYWYRQDPGQGLRLIYYSQIVNDFQKGDIAEGYSVSREKKESFPLTVTSAQKNPTAFYLCASKFGGAGELFFGEGSRLTVL.

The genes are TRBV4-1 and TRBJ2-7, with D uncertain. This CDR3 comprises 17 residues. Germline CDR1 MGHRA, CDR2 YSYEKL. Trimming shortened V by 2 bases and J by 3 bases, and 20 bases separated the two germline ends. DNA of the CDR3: TGCGCCAGCAGCCAATACGATTCCAGTCAGGTTAGCTACGAGCAGTACTTC. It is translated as CASSQYDSSQVSYEQYF.

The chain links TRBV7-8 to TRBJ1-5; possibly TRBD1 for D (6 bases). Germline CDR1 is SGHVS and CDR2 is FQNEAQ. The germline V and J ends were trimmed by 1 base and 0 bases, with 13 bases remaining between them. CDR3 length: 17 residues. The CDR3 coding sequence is TGTGCCAGCAGCTTAGAAACGGACAGTTTTAGCAATCAGCCCCAGCATTTT. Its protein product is CASSLETDSFSNQPQHF.

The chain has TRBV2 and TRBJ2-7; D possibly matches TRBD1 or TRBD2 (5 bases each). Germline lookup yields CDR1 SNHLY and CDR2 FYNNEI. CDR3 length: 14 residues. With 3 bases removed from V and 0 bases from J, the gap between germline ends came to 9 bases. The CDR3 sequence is CASSDGTNSYEQYF. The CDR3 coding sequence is TGTGCCAGCAGTGACGGGACCAACTCCTACGAGCAGTACTTC.

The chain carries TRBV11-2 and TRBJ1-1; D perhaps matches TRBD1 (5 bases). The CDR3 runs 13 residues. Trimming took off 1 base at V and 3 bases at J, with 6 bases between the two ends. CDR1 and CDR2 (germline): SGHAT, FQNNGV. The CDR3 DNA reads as TGTGCCAGCAGCTTAGGGGGGGACACTGAAGCTTTCTTT. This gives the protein CASSLGGDTEAFF. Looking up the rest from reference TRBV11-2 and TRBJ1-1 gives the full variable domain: EAGVAQSPRYKIIEKRQSVAFWCNPISGHATLYWYQQILGQGPKLLIQFQNNGVVDDSQLPKDRFSAERLKGVDSTLKIQPAKLEDSAVYLCASSLGGDTEAFFGQGTRLTVV.

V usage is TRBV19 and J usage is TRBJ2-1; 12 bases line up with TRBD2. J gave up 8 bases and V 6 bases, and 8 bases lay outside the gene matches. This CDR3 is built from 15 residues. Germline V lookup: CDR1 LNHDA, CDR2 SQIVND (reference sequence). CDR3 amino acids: CASRIRTSGIYEQFF. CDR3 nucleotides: TGTGCCAGTAGGATCCGGACTAGCGGGATTTATGAGCAGTTCTTC.

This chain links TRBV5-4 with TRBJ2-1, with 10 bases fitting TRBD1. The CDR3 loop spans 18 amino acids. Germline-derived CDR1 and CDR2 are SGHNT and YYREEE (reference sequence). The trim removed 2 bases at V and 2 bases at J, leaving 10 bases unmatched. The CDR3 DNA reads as TGTGCCAGCAGCTTTGGCGACAGGGGGCGAAATCCCTACAATGAGCAGTTCTTC. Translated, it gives CASSFGDRGRNPYNEQFF.

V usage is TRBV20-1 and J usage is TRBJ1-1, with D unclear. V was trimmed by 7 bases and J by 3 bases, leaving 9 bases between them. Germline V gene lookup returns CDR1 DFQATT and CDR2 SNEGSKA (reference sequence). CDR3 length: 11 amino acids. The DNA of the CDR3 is TGCAGTGTAGGGCGGGACACTGAAGCTTTCTTT. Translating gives CSVGRDTEAFF.

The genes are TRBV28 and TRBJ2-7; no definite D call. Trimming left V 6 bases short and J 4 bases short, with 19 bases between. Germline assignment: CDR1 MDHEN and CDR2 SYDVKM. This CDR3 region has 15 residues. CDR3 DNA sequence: TGTGCCAGCAGCTCACCTTCCCCTCGCCCGTACGAGCAGTACTTC. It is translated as CASSSPSPRPYEQYF.

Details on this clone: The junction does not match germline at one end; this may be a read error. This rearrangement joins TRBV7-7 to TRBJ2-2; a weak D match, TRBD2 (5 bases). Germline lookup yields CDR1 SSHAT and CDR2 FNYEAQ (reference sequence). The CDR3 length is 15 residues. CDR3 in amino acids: CASSLRADGTGELFF. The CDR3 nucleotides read TGTGCTAGCAGCTTAAGAGCGGACGGGACCGGGGAGCTGTTTTTT.

The CDR3 region has the DNA TGTGCCAGCAGCTTGGCCAGTAGGGCCGGTCTCTACGAGCAGTACTTC. Protein: CASSLASRAGLYEQYF. This chain joins TRBV5-6 and TRBJ2-7; D ambiguous. The V gene's germline CDR1 is SGHDT and CDR2 YYEEEE. V was clipped by 0 bases and J by 3 bases, with 16 bases between them. The CDR3 covers 16 residues. The full variable domain, rest sourced from reference TRBV5-6 and TRBJ2-7, is DAGVTQSPTHLIKTRGQQVTLRCSPKSGHDTVSWYQQALGQGPQFIFQYYEEEERQRGNFPDRFSGHQFPNYSSELNVNALLLGDSALYLCASSLASRAGLYEQYFGPGTRLTVT.

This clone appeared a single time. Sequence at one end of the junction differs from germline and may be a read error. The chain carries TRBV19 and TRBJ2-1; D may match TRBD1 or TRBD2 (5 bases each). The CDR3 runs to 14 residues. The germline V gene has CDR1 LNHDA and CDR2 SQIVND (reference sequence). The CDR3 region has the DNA TGTGCCAGTAGTACTGGGACCTCCAACAATGAGCAGTTCTTC. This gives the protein CASSTGTSNNEQFF.

The CDR3 region is CASSADVITDTQYF. The CDR3 region has the DNA TGTGCCAGCAGCGCGGACGTGATCACAGATACGCAGTATTTT. V and J are TRBV11-2 and TRBJ2-3; D is undetermined. Trimming stripped 5 bases from V and 2 bases from J, with 11 bases between. CDR3 size: 14 residues. The germline gives CDR1 SGHAT, CDR2 FQNNGV. The full variable domain, rest sourced from reference TRBV11-2 and TRBJ2-3, is EAGVAQSPRYKIIEKRQSVAFWCNPISGHATLYWYQQILGQGPKLLIQFQNNGVVDDSQLPKDRFSAERLKGVDSTLKIQPAKLEDSAVYLCASSADVITDTQYFGPGTRLTVL.

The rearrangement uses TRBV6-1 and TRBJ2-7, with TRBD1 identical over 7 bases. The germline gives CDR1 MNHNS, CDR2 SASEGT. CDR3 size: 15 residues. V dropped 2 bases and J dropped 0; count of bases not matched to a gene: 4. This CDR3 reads CASSERTGDSYEQYF. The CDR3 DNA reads TGTGCCAGCAGTGAACGGACAGGCGACTCCTACGAGCAGTACTTC.

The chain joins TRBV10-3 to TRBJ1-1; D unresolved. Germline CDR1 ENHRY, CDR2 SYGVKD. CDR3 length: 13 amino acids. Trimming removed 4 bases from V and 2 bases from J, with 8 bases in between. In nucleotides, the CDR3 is TGTGCCATCAGTGCCCGACATAACACTGAAGCTTTCTTT. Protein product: CAISARHNTEAFF.